Given below is one T cell receptor (beta chain) in context. Its antigen specificity is not known. Base qualities are not provided; no much larger clone lies one nucleotide away. The data belong to a study of blood T cell repertoires in COVID-19 (TCRdb year 2020). Describing the broader study: Collaborator samples came from the United States, Italy and Spain and covered acute and convalescent phases of COVID-19. The prospective study material was composed of cDNA or gDNA derived from T cells, B-cell-depleted T cells, or PBMCs. Subjects who had been exposed to COVID-19, were actively infected with it, or had recovered from it provided the deeply sampled blood TCRbeta repertoires that made up the dataset. The repertoires were released in a freely available public database meant as a resource for research on the immune response to SARS-CoV-2. Samples came from the ongoing ImmuneRACE study (first 160 participants) plus 1,254 subjects from 6 global collaborators. Sample metadata almost always included a de-identified subject ID, COVID-19 status, age in years and sex. Where HLA class I and class II types were available, the types were taken from metadata supplied by the sample provider, not from assay-based typing. Summary of the overall study and its limitations: The amount of clinical and demographic metadata varied by source and participant and was provided uncurated.

TCRbeta CDR3 regions were amplified from genomic DNA by means of the immunoSEQ Assay, a bias-controlled multiplex PCR. In the paper's pipeline: The number of nucleated cells in each sample was estimated by amplification of reference gene primers within the assay. To quantify the absolute abundance of each unique TCRbeta CDR3 rearrangement, sequence reads were collapsed and filtered. For each sample, productive Simpson clonality was calculated by taking the square root of Simpson's diversity index across productive rearrangements. The immuneACCESS repertoire file appears here via TCRdb, limited to in-frame rearrangements. These files lack a portion of the clones; in checked studies, under half of the deficit traces to unresolved V genes, and the cause of the others is not known. D and trimming were read from the DNA, whereas the V and J calls and clone size are those reported in that table. In this sample the table shows over 150,000 clones, roughly 80% of which occur a single time. The top ten clonotypes cover around 3.7% of the sample.

Relative to germline, V is missing 4 bases and J is missing 4 bases, with 4 bases of the junction outside any gene match. Taken from cysteine to phenylalanine, the CDR3 has 14 residues. The sequence is cut down to CDR3 DNA, 42 bases in frame from base 1. CDR1 is given as MNHEY and CDR2 as SVGAGI, both from the germline V gene. Enrolling through a virtual design, the prospective study's participants ranged in age from roughly 18 to 100 years and lived across roughly 24 United States geographic areas. To assign participants to cohorts, the prospective study relied on clinical history that participants themselves reported in a screening survey and a study questionnaire. ImmuneRACE Cohort 3 recovered participants were defined by two consecutive negative NP/OP PCR tests, healthcare professional clearance, or symptom resolution. In the prospective study, whole blood, serum and a nasopharyngeal or oropharyngeal swab were collected from each participant by mobile phlebotomists. Over an approximately 2-month period, participants in the prospective study had the option of providing additional blood draws and questionnaires. Before DNA extraction, blood samples from the prospective study were shipped at room temperature or frozen.

The sequence links TRBV6-5 to TRBJ1-5, with 7 junctional bases fitting TRBD1. Sequencing used PBMCs or T cells enriched from blood (not recorded which). This TCR was sampled from a woman aged 60-75 years who had recovered from COVID-19. The nucleotide sequence is given as TGTGCCAGCAGTTGGGACAGCGGGAATCAGCCCCAGCATTTT. Protein translation: CASSWDSGNQPQHF.